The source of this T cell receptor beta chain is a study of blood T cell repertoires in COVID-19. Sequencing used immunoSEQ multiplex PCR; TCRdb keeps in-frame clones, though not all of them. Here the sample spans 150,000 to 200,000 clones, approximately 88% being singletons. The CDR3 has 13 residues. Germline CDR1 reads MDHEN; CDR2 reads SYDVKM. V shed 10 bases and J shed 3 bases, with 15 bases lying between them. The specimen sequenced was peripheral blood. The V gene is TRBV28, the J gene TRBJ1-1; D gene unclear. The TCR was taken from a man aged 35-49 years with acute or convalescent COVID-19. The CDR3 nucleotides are TGTGCCACCTCCTCCTATCGTGACACTGAAGCTTTCTTT. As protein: CATSSYRDTEAFF.